The rows below give T cell receptor beta chains drawn from one sample of a study of cytomegalovirus exposure and HLA in healthy donors. TCRdb's copy holds only in-frame clones and misses some; the assay was immunoSEQ multiplex PCR. The data hold more than 100,000 clones, with 76% observed a single time. Sequencing was carried out using PBMCs. The receptors derive from a female donor in good health and CMV-seropositive. The CDR3 runs from the conserved cysteine through the conserved F or W. Each record gives: clone size, J gene, V gene, D gene, CDR3 protein, CDR3 DNA. D genes are given only for firm matches. Some rows mark clone size as missing; the rest say once, few, many or name a class of expanded clone.

size: few; J: TRBJ1-2; V: TRBV19; D: TRBD1; CDR3: CASKRQGAGYGYTF; DNA: TGTGCCAGCAAGAGACAGGGGGCAGGATATGGCTACACCTTC
size: NA; J: TRBJ1-1; V: TRBV28; D: NA; CDR3: CASSIDMNTEAFF; DNA: TGTGCCAGCAGTATTGACATGAACACTGAAGCTTTCTTT
size: NA; J: TRBJ1-1; V: TRBV7-2; D: NA; CDR3: CASSVTGLNTEAFF; DNA: TGTGCCAGCAGCGTTACAGGATTGAACACTGAAGCTTTCTTT
size: NA; J: TRBJ2-7; V: TRBV6-1; D: TRBD1; CDR3: CASSELQGTFYEQYF; DNA: TGTGCCAGCAGTGAACTACAGGGGACCTTCTACGAGCAGTACTTC
size: NA; J: TRBJ1-5; V: TRBV19; D: NA; CDR3: CASTKTTRLSGQPQHF; DNA: TGTGCCAGTACTAAGACGACAAGGCTCAGCGGTCAGCCCCAGCATTTT
size: NA; J: TRBJ2-4; V: TRBV4-1; D: NA; CDR3: CASSQVGLRGAKNIQYF; DNA: TGCGCCAGCAGCCAAGTGGGATTACGGGGGGCCAAAAACATTCAGTACTTC
size: NA; J: TRBJ2-5; V: TRBV11-2; D: NA; CDR3: CASSLGTNQETQYF; DNA: TGTGCCAGCAGCTTGGGGACAAACCAAGAGACCCAGTACTTC
size: NA; J: TRBJ2-3; V: TRBV9; D: NA; CDR3: CASSVIPTDTQYF; DNA: TGCGCCAGCAGCGTAATTCCGACAGATACGCAGTATTTT
size: NA; J: TRBJ2-5; V: TRBV7-9; D: NA; CDR3: CASSWAGQETQYF; DNA: TGTGCCAGCAGCTGGGCGGGGCAAGAGACCCAGTACTTC
size: few; J: TRBJ2-7; V: TRBV2; D: NA; CDR3: CASYRANEQYF; DNA: TGTGCCAGCTACAGGGCCAACGAGCAGTACTTC
size: NA; J: TRBJ2-1; V: TRBV4-2; D: NA; CDR3: CASSPDRRAYNEQFF; DNA: TGTGCCAGCAGCCCGGACAGGAGGGCCTACAATGAGCAGTTCTTC
size: NA; J: TRBJ1-1; V: TRBV5-4; D: NA; CDR3: CASSPGGTDTEAFF; DNA: TGTGCCAGCAGCCCGGGGGGGACGGACACTGAAGCTTTCTTT
size: NA; J: TRBJ1-1; V: TRBV7-2; D: TRBD1; CDR3: CASSLQGAGTEAFF; DNA: TGTGCCAGCAGCTTACAGGGGGCTGGCACTGAAGCTTTCTTT
size: once; J: TRBJ1-5; V: TRBV5-1; D: NA; CDR3: CASSLGTANQPQHF; DNA: TGCGCCAGCAGCTTGGGGACAGCTAATCAGCCCCAGCATTTT
size: NA; J: TRBJ1-5; V: TRBV6-6; D: TRBD1; CDR3: CASSYRDREPQHF; DNA: TGTGCCAGCAGTTACCGGGACAGGGAGCCCCAGCATTTT
size: NA; J: TRBJ1-1; V: TRBV28; D: TRBD1; CDR3: CASSTHPGQANTEAFF; DNA: TGTGCCAGCAGTACCCACCCGGGACAGGCGAACACTGAAGCTTTCTTT
size: NA; J: TRBJ2-1; V: TRBV6-1; D: NA; CDR3: CASSEWLGNEQFF; DNA: TGTGCCAGCAGTGAATGGCTCGGGAATGAGCAGTTCTTC
size: NA; J: TRBJ2-1; V: TRBV30; D: TRBD1; CDR3: CAWSTGGNEQFF; DNA: TGTGCCTGGAGTACAGGGGGCAATGAGCAGTTCTTC
size: NA; J: TRBJ2-3; V: TRBV5-4; D: TRBD2; CDR3: CASSFRGADTQYF; DNA: TGTGCCAGCAGCTTTCGGGGGGCAGATACGCAGTATTTT
size: few; J: TRBJ1-6; V: TRBV25-1; D: TRBD1; CDR3: CASRSTGDLGNSPLHF; DNA: TGTGCCAGCAGAAGTACAGGGGATTTGGGAAATTCACCCCTCCACTTT
size: NA; J: TRBJ1-4; V: TRBV7-6; D: NA; CDR3: CASSSQTGAGQKLFF; DNA: TGTGCCAGCAGCTCGCAGACAGGTGCTGGACAAAAACTGTTTTTT
size: NA; J: TRBJ2-3; V: TRBV10-2; D: TRBD1; CDR3: CASSESTGTTDTQYF; DNA: TGCGCCAGCAGTGAGTCGACAGGGACAACAGATACGCAGTATTTT
size: NA; J: TRBJ2-5; V: TRBV15; D: TRBD2; CDR3: CATSRAAGGAETQYF; DNA: TGTGCCACCAGCAGAGCTGCGGGAGGTGCTGAGACCCAGTACTTC
size: few; J: TRBJ2-7; V: TRBV6-5; D: TRBD2; CDR3: CASSNLAGDPYEQYF; DNA: TGTGCCAGCAGCAATCTAGCGGGAGACCCCTACGAGCAGTACTTC
size: NA; J: TRBJ1-3; V: TRBV11-1; D: NA; CDR3: CASSSDLQIIYF; DNA: TGTGCCAGCAGCTCCGATCTTCAGATCATATATTTT
size: NA; J: TRBJ2-3; V: TRBV7-8; D: NA; CDR3: CATQNRDFGTDTQYF; DNA: TGTGCCACACAAAACAGGGATTTTGGCACAGATACGCAGTATTTT
size: NA; J: TRBJ1-3; V: TRBV7-2; D: TRBD1; CDR3: CASSAYRGTGNTIYF; DNA: TGTGCCAGCAGCGCATACAGGGGAACTGGAAACACCATATATTTT
size: NA; J: TRBJ2-7; V: TRBV30; D: NA; CDR3: CAWSRRRFNYEQYF; DNA: TGTGCCTGGAGTAGGAGGAGGTTCAACTACGAGCAGTACTTC
size: NA; J: TRBJ2-7; V: TRBV7-2; D: TRBD2; CDR3: CASSFLAGAHEQYF; DNA: TGTGCCAGCAGCTTCCTAGCGGGAGCTCACGAGCAGTACTTC
size: NA; J: TRBJ2-3; V: TRBV12-5; D: NA; CDR3: CASGTDTRYTDTQYF; DNA: TGTGCTAGTGGTACGGACACCCGATACACAGATACGCAGTATTTT
size: NA; J: TRBJ2-7; V: TRBV28; D: NA; CDR3: CASSKTGPGTYEQYF; DNA: TGTGCCAGCAGCAAGACAGGCCCAGGAACCTACGAGCAGTACTTC
size: NA; J: TRBJ2-5; V: TRBV5-1; D: NA; CDR3: CASSLRGSEGLGETQYF; DNA: TGCGCCAGCAGCCTCAGAGGATCGGAGGGCCTGGGGGAGACCCAGTACTTC
size: NA; J: TRBJ2-1; V: TRBV10-3; D: NA; CDR3: CAISESSPYNEQFF; DNA: TGTGCCATCAGTGAGTCCAGTCCCTACAATGAGCAGTTCTTC
size: NA; J: TRBJ2-7; V: TRBV19; D: TRBD1; CDR3: CASRIAGTGGSYEQYF; DNA: TGTGCCAGTAGGATAGCCGGGACAGGAGGCTCCTACGAGCAGTACTTC
size: few; J: TRBJ2-5; V: TRBV23-1; D: NA; CDR3: CASRLRHEPPPGGETQYF; DNA: TGCGCCAGCAGACTGAGGCATGAGCCACCCCCGGGTGGCGAGACCCAGTACTTC
size: NA; J: TRBJ2-7; V: TRBV6-1; D: NA; CDR3: CASSEGAGNPYEQYF; DNA: TGTGCCAGCAGTGAAGGGGCAGGCAACCCCTACGAGCAGTACTTC
size: NA; J: TRBJ1-1; V: TRBV29-1; D: NA; CDR3: CSVLGGRFNEAFF; DNA: TGCAGCGTTTTGGGGGGGCGGTTTAATGAAGCTTTCTTT